The source of this T cell receptor (beta chain) is a study of shared clonotypes between healthy human individuals. Study results and caveats: As a rule, naive subsets had a larger estimated richness than memory subsets. It was the non-shared clonotypes that had lower generation probabilities than clonotypes shared by all four donors.

A word on this clone: Its antigen remains unknown.

Germline V gene lookup returns CDR1 SNHLY and CDR2 FYNNEI. Between the trimmed V and J ends, which lost 9 bases and 8 bases, there was a span of 11 bases. The CDR3 runs to 11 residues. Template for every sorted-subset replicate PCR totaled approximately 0.2 ug DNA, 25,000 to 35,000 T cell genomes. Authors' processing steps: ImmunoSEQ supplied junction-only sequences lacking quality scores, so filtering was different. Libraries were prepared by immunoSEQ multiplex PCR; TCRdb keeps only in-frame clonotypes and omits some of them. The V and J calls and clone size are taken from that table; D and trimming were inferred from the DNA. Among millions of clones listed, approximately 94% were seen once. CD45RO-negative, CCR7-selected cells formed the naive CD8 fraction, which excluded terminally differentiated effector memory CD45RA+ cells.

The gene calls are TRBV2 and TRBJ2-4; the D gene is possibly TRBD2 (6 bases). The sample comprised naive CD8+ T cells sorted from blood. The source is a man between 18 and 35 years old in good health. The CDR3 protein is CASIWGDIQYF. DNA for the CDR3: TGTGCCAGTATCTGGGGGGACATTCAGTACTTC.